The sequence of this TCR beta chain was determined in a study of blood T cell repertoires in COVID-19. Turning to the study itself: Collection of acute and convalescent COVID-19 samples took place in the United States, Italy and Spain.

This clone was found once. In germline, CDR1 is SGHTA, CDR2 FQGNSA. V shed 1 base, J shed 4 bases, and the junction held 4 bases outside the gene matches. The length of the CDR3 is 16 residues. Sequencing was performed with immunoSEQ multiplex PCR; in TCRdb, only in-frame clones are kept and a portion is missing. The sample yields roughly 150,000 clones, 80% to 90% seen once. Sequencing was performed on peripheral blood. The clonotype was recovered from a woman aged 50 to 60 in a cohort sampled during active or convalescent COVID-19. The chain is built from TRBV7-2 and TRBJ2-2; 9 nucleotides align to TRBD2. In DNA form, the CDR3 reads TGTGCCAGCAGCTTAGAAGCGGGGGGAATCACCGGGGAGCTGTTTTTT. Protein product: CASSLEAGGITGELFF.